This is a list of T cell receptor beta chains from one sample in a study of CD8 T cells in Susac syndrome. Using its own MiXCR run on the immunoSEQ multiplex PCR reads, TCRdb lists one record per CDR3 protein. The table lists about 150,000 distinct CDR3 sequences, approximately 96% of them singletons. The sample comprised CD8+ T cells from PBMCs. All receptors come from a human donor with multiple sclerosis. Both conserved end residues are part of each CDR3. A D gene is named only where the DNA matches it firmly. Where a row states a size, it is once, few, many or the class of an expanded clone; other rows omit it.

>-|-|TRBV25-1|TRBJ2-1
TGTGCCAGCAGTGTCACAGGGATTAAGCAGTTCTTC
CASSVTGIKQFF
>TRBD2|-|TRBV20-1|TRBJ2-1
TGCAGTGCTAGAGCCATAGCGGGGGTTCACAATGAGCAGTTCTTC
CSARAIAGVHNEQFF
>-|-|TRBV13|TRBJ2-1
TGTGCCAGCAGCTTAGTAGGGAAAGAGCAGTTCTTC
CASSLVGKEQFF
>TRBD2|-|TRBV27|TRBJ2-3
TGTGCCAGCAGTTTCGGACTAGCGGGGGGGTTGGATACGCAGTATTTT
CASSFGLAGGLDTQYF
>-|-|TRBV4-2|TRBJ1-2
TGTGCCAGCAGCCAAGGGGGGTCTGGCTACACCTTC
CASSQGGSGYTF
>-|-|TRBV7-9|TRBJ1-1
TGTGCCAGCAGATCCGACGGGGGGGCATATCACACTGAAGCTTTCTTT
CASRSDGGAYHTEAFF
>-|-|TRBV7-9|TRBJ2-3
TGTGCCAGCAAAGGCAGGGCCGGAGAAATAACTAGCACAGATACGCAGTATTTT
CASKGRAGEITSTDTQYF
>TRBD2|-|TRBV3-1|TRBJ2-7
TGTGCCAGCAGCCAAGGACGCAGCGGGGGCCTCCCGGGGCAGTACTTC
CASSQGRSGGLPGQYF
>TRBD1|once|TRBV5-6|TRBJ1-1
TGTGCCAGCAGAGTGGGACAGGGCGAAGCTTTCTTT
CASRVGQGEAFF
>TRBD1|-|TRBV15|TRBJ1-2
TGTGCCACCAGCACACCGACAGGGATCAACTATGGCTACACCTTC
CATSTPTGINYGYTF
>-|-|TRBV5-1|TRBJ2-7
TGCGCCAGCAGCTTGATGAGGGAAAGCTCCTACGAGCAGTACTTC
CASSLMRESSYEQYF
>TRBD1|-|TRBV7-8|TRBJ2-6
TGTGCCAGCAGCCCCCCACAGGGGCAGGGTGGGGCCAACGTCCTGACTTTC
CASSPPQGQGGANVLTF
>-|-|TRBV9|TRBJ1-2
TGTGCCAGCAGCGGATACCGGGACGCCTCGTTTCATGGTTATGGCTACACCTTC
CASSGYRDASFHGYGYTF
>-|-|TRBV29-1|TRBJ1-4
TGCAGCGTTGTCTGGGGGGTCAATGAAAAACTGTTTTTT
CSVVWGVNEKLFF
>-|-|TRBV27|TRBJ2-1
TGTGCCAGCAGGGAGGTAGGCGGGGGCAAGGACAATGAGCAGTTCTTC
CASREVGGGKDNEQFF
>-|-|TRBV7-9|TRBJ1-1
TGTGCCAGCAGCTCCACCGACAACGGGTTCACTGAAGCTTTCTTT
CASSSTDNGFTEAFF
>-|-|TRBV29-1|TRBJ2-3
TGCAGCGTTGGCCGGGACCCCCGGGGGCAGTATTTT
CSVGRDPRGQYF
>TRBD1|-|TRBV30|TRBJ1-2
TGTGCCTGGAGTTCGATAGGACAGGGTTACGACTATGGCTACACCTTC
CAWSSIGQGYDYGYTF
>-|-|TRBV6-5|TRBJ1-3
TGTGCCAGCAGTTACTCCTGGGAGACTGGAAACACCATATATTTT
CASSYSWETGNTIYF
>TRBD1|-|TRBV19|TRBJ1-1
TGTGCCAGTAGCCGACGGGACAGGGGGCGAGCCACTGAAGCTTTCTTT
CASSRRDRGRATEAFF
>TRBD1|-|TRBV20-1|TRBJ1-6
TGCAGTGCTAGGGCCGGGACAGGGGAATGGGTGGGAAATTCACCCCTCCACTTT
CSARAGTGEWVGNSPLHF
>-|-|TRBV7-9|TRBJ1-6
TGTGCCAGCAGTTTCGTCGGGGAAGGGAATTCACCCCTCCACTTT
CASSFVGEGNSPLHF
>TRBD1|-|TRBV5-6|TRBJ1-1
TGTGCCAGCAGCTTAGTCGGACAGGGGGCGATGAACACTGAAGCTTTCTTT
CASSLVGQGAMNTEAFF
>-|-|TRBV6-2/TRBV6-3|TRBJ2-4
TGTGCCAGCAGGGACAAAAACATTCAGTACTTC
CASRDKNIQYF
>TRBD2|-|TRBV7-6|TRBJ2-3
TGTGCCAGCAGCTTAGCCGCGGGGGGTAGCACAGATACGCAGTATTTT
CASSLAAGGSTDTQYF
>-|-|TRBV29-1|TRBJ2-6
TGCAGCGTTGAAGAGGAGGGTACAGGGGCCAACGTCCTGACTTTC
CSVEEEGTGANVLTF
>TRBD1|once|TRBV5-6|TRBJ2-7
TGTGCCAGCAGCTACACAGGGGCCCTCTCCTACGAGCAGTACTTC
CASSYTGALSYEQYF
>-|-|TRBV9|TRBJ1-1
TGTGCCAGCAGCCCGGGCCCGCAGGCTAACACTGAAGCTTTCTTT
CASSPGPQANTEAFF
>-|-|TRBV5-1|TRBJ2-3
TGCGCCAGCAGCTTGGAATTCTTGGGTGCAGATACGCAGTATTTT
CASSLEFLGADTQYF
>-|-|TRBV6-2/TRBV6-3|TRBJ2-7
TGTGCCAGCAGTCACAGGGCCCTCTACGAGCAGTACTTC
CASSHRALYEQYF
>-|once|TRBV7-9|TRBJ2-1
TGTGCCAGCAGCTCTCGGCTCCGGGGCAATGAGCAGTTCTTC
CASSSRLRGNEQFF
>-|-|TRBV30|TRBJ2-7
TGTGCCTGGAGTGTAATGAGGGACGAGCAGTACTTC
CAWSVMRDEQYF
>-|-|TRBV4-1|TRBJ2-1
TGCGCCAGCAGCCTCATCATCGGTGAGCAGTTCTTC
CASSLIIGEQFF
>-|-|TRBV3-1|TRBJ2-2
TGTGCCAGCAGCCAAGAATTCCCCATTAGCACCGGGGAGCTGTTTTTT
CASSQEFPISTGELFF
>TRBD2|-|TRBV20-1|TRBJ2-1
TGCAGTGCCCGGGGGACTAGCGGTCCTAGGGGCTCCTACAATGAGCAGTTCTTC
CSARGTSGPRGSYNEQFF